One T cell receptor (beta chain) is described in this entry. Antigen: not known. The source of the sample is a study of cytomegalovirus exposure and HLA in healthy donors. Healthy bone marrow donors made up the donors. Donors counted as nominally healthy when sampled, yet unrecorded immune exposures were likely. CDR1 and CDR2 from the germline V gene are SNHLY and FYNNEI. CDR3 length: 19 residues. Deletions cut 4 bases from V and 0 bases from J, with 23 bases between. The study ran its PCR with 60 Vbeta and 13 Jbeta primers. Repertoires were generated with immunoSEQ multiplex PCR, while TCRdb's copy carries only in-frame clones and drops some. The table has around 150,000 clones, approximately 79% seen once; the top ten hold 1.9%. Study-level points and caveats: In an earlier analysis, in roughly 600 donors, most V segments appeared productive either ~87% or ~30% of the time. Association of a missense DCLRE1C variant with TCR beta V- and J-gene trimming was reported in a later analysis.

The TCR sequence derives from a human donor in good health. Sequenced material: PBMCs. The chain links TRBV2 to TRBJ2-3; no definite D call. The chain's CDR3 is CASSARLAPKTYSTDTQYF. In DNA, the CDR3 is TGTGCCAGCAGTGCGCGACTGGCGCCTAAGACCTATAGCACAGATACGCAGTATTTT.